The 2 T cell receptor beta chains listed next were all sequenced from one sample in a study of beta chain features in type 1 diabetes. Reverse transcription of all isolated RNA meant that expressed TCRB transcripts were sequenced. Data came from immunoSEQ multiplex PCR; TCRdb stores just in-frame clones and leaves some out. The sample holds almost 350,000 clones, 8% seen once. Sequencing was performed on central memory CD4+ T cells from blood. The receptors shown here come from a woman younger than 35 in good health.

The V gene is TRBV7-2, the J gene TRBJ1-6; tentative D call: TRBD1 (5 bases). Per germline, CDR1 SGHTA and CDR2 FQGNSA. With 1 base removed from V and 6 bases from J, the gap between germline ends came to 13 bases. The CDR3 is made up of 16 amino acids. The CDR3 spells CASSLGGQGVNSPLHF. CDR3 bases: TGTGCCAGCAGCTTAGGCGGACAAGGTGTTAATTCACCCCTCCACTTT.

In its sample, this clone was seen a few times. The rearrangement uses TRBV7-2 and TRBJ2-3, with D perhaps given as TRBD1 or TRBD2 (6 bases each). Germline-derived CDR1 and CDR2 are SGHTA and FQGNSA. This CDR3 contains 16 residues. V lost 5 bases and J lost 0, with 15 bases in between. The CDR3 loop reads CASSRGLAASTDTQYF. CDR3 DNA sequence: TGTGCCAGCAGCCGGGGGCTAGCTGCGAGCACAGATACGCAGTATTTT.